The 27 T cell receptor beta chains presented below share a single source sample, sequenced in a study of cytomegalovirus exposure and HLA in healthy donors. Vbeta (60) and Jbeta (13) primers were used in the PCR. Some clones are missing from TCRdb's copy, which holds only in-frame ones; the method was immunoSEQ multiplex PCR. The sample includes some 190,000 clones, more than 65% of them seen just once. Sequenced sample: PBMCs. The receptors come from a woman aged 25 to 45 in good health and CMV-seropositive.

The chain combines TRBV4-1 with TRBJ1-4, with TRBD1 identical over 7 bases. The CDR3 is made up of 17 amino acids. CDR1 is MGHRA and CDR2 is YSYEKL in the germline V gene. The junction had 13 bases not matched to a gene; V was cut back by 4 bases and J by 5 bases. The DNA of the CDR3 is TGCGCCAGCAGCCCCGGACGGACAGGCTCCCCAAATGAAAAACTGTTTTTT. Encoded protein: CASSPGRTGSPNEKLFF.

The chain has TRBV7-9 and TRBJ1-2; perhaps TRBD1 as D (5 bases). Germline CDR1 SEHNR, CDR2 FQNEAQ (reference sequence). Trimming took off 5 bases at V and 5 bases at J, with 21 bases between the two ends. CDR3 length: 16 amino acids. DNA for the CDR3: TGTGCCAGCAGCCGTTTTAGCGGGGGACGAGGGTATGGCTACACCTTC. Residues: CASSRFSGGRGYGYTF.

The rearrangement joins TRBV6-6 to TRBJ1-3, with D maybe TRBD1 (6 bases). Trimming stripped 8 bases from V and 1 base from J, with 18 bases between. Germline values: CDR1 MNHNY, CDR2 SVGAGI (reference sequence). The CDR3 runs 16 residues. Here the CDR3 reads CASLFTRGGSGNTIYF. DNA of the CDR3: TGTGCCAGCCTTTTCACCCGAGGGGGATCTGGAAACACCATATATTTT.

This clone was detected a few times. The V gene is TRBV6-5, the J gene TRBJ1-5; D unclear. Germline loops: CDR1 MNHEY, CDR2 SVGAGI. V dropped 5 bases and J dropped 1 base, with 9 bases sitting between them. The length of the CDR3 is 14 residues. CDR3 in DNA: TGTGCCAGCAGTCTCGACGGGAGCAATCAGCCCCAGCATTTT. Encoded protein: CASSLDGSNQPQHF.

The chain has TRBV4-1 and TRBJ2-7; TRBD1 matches 8 bases. The CDR3 covers 15 residues. CDR1 is MGHRA and CDR2 is YSYEKL in the germline V gene. V lost 1 base to trimming and J lost 3 bases; unmatched junction nucleotides: 5. CDR3 amino acids: CASSQGRQGIYEQYF. CDR3 DNA sequence: TGCGCCAGCAGCCAAGGTCGACAGGGGATCTACGAGCAGTACTTC.

The chain joins TRBV7-2 to TRBJ2-3; 9 bases are shared with TRBD1. The CDR3 consists of 15 residues. With V trimmed by 5 bases and J by 3 bases, 6 bases remained unmatched. Germline CDR1 reads SGHTA; CDR2 reads FQGNSA. Here the CDR3 reads CASSPWDRETDTQYF. Here the CDR3 DNA reads TGTGCCAGCAGCCCGTGGGACAGGGAGACAGATACGCAGTATTTT. The full variable domain, in which reference TRBV7-2 and TRBJ2-3 provide the parts outside the CDR3, is GAGVSQSPSNKVTEKGKDVELRCDPISGHTALYWYRQSLGQGLEFLIYFQGNSAPDKSGLPSDRFSAERTGGSVSTLTIQRTQQEDSAVYLCASSPWDRETDTQYFGPGTRLTVL.

The chain is built from TRBV6-5 and TRBJ1-2; no firm D call. The CDR3 has 13 amino acids. Trimming pared 2 bases from V and 8 bases from J, leaving 12 bases between. The germline V gene encodes CDR1 MNHEY and CDR2 SVGAGI. In nucleotides, the CDR3 is TGTGCCAGCAGTTACGGTCGGGGAGGGGGCTACACCTTC. As protein: CASSYGRGGGYTF.

The chain joins TRBV2 to TRBJ2-5, with D tentatively TRBD2 (7 bases). The CDR3 is 15 amino acids. In germline, CDR1 is SNHLY, CDR2 FYNNEI. Trimming took off 6 bases at V and 5 bases at J, with 19 bases between the two ends. CDR3 protein: CASRELGGRGETQYF. CDR3 DNA: TGTGCCAGCAGGGAACTAGGAGGGAGGGGGGAGACCCAGTACTTC.

This clone came up once. V usage is TRBV2 and J usage is TRBJ2-7, with D tentatively TRBD1 (5 bases). Germline values: CDR1 SNHLY, CDR2 FYNNEI. This CDR3 has 12 residues. The ends were cut back, 6 bases at V and 3 bases at J, with 9 bases in the middle. The CDR3 DNA is TGTGCCAGCAGGGCAGGGATCTACGAGCAGTACTTC. Translation gives CASRAGIYEQYF.

This clone was counted a few times. The chain joins TRBV15 to TRBJ1-5; D unresolved. Per the germline V gene, CDR1 is LNHNV and CDR2 is YYDKDF (reference sequence). The CDR3 loop spans 15 amino acids. V was clipped by 1 base and J by 4 bases, with 11 bases between them. In DNA, the CDR3 is TGTGCCACCAGCAGAGCACCGGCGGGAAATCAGCCCCAGCATTTT. It is translated as CATSRAPAGNQPQHF.

This sequence joins TRBV15 and TRBJ2-7; 7 positions agree with TRBD2. CDR1 and CDR2 (germline): LNHNV, YYDKDF (reference sequence). The J segment lost 6 bases and the V segment lost 0 bases, leaving 5 bases of the junction unmatched. This CDR3 comprises 14 residues. The DNA of the CDR3 is TGTGCCACCAGCAGAGATAACGGGGAGGGCGAGCAGTACTTC. It encodes CATSRDNGEGEQYF.

This clone has a single count. CDR3 protein: CATSRTRTGQGARDTQYF. CDR3 sequence (DNA): TGTGCCACCAGCAGAACGAGGACGGGACAGGGGGCTAGAGATACGCAGTATTTT. The V gene is TRBV15, the J gene TRBJ2-3; 12 nucleotides align to TRBD1. Trimming cost V 2 bases and J 5 bases; bases outside gene matches: 11. The CDR3 runs to 18 residues. Germline V CDR1 and CDR2: LNHNV, YYDKDF (reference sequence).

V gene TRBV18 combines with J gene TRBJ2-3, with 7 nucleotides matching TRBD1. The CDR3 length is 16 residues. J was trimmed by 0 bases and V by 3 bases; bases with no gene match: 6. Germline V gene sequence: CDR1 KGHSH, CDR2 LQKENI. The CDR3 loop is CASSPSGGPSTDTQYF. As DNA, the CDR3 is TGTGCCAGCTCACCTTCAGGGGGACCTAGCACAGATACGCAGTATTTT.

The chain has TRBV9 and TRBJ2-3; 8 bases align to TRBD2. The trim removed 0 bases at V and 2 bases at J, leaving 11 bases unmatched. Germline V gives CDR1 SGDLS, CDR2 YYNGEE. The CDR3 extends over 18 amino acids. CDR3 coding DNA: TGTGCCAGCAGCGTAGAGGGGAGGACGGGGGGGTACACAGATACGCAGTATTTT. Protein product: CASSVEGRTGGYTDTQYF.

A single count supports this clone. A read error may account for a junction end that differs from germline. The chain uses TRBV5-1 and TRBJ1-2; D unclear. The V gene's germline CDR1 is SGHRS and CDR2 YFSETQ. The CDR3 runs to 15 residues. The CDR3 reads CASSLAGRSDYGYTF. The CDR3 region has the DNA TGTGCCAGCAGCTTGGCTGGGAGGAGTGACTATGGCTACACCTTC.

This clone was seen once. The chain uses TRBV28 and TRBJ1-1, with 7 bases fitting TRBD1. There are 13 residues in the CDR3. Germline V gives CDR1 MDHEN, CDR2 SYDVKM. J lost 4 bases, V lost 7 bases, and 6 bases had no gene match. CDR3 sequence: CASIFQGGTEAFF. The CDR3 nucleotides are TGTGCCAGCATTTTCCAGGGGGGCACTGAAGCTTTCTTT.

This chain joins TRBV4-2 and TRBJ2-3, with 10 bases matching TRBD2. The CDR3 has 18 residues. Germline lookup yields CDR1 LGHNA and CDR2 YNFKEQ. Trimming at V came to 0 bases and at J to 2 bases, leaving 8 bases not matched to a gene. The CDR3 nucleotides are TGTGCCAGCAGCCAAGATCTAGCTAGCGGGGGTCCCACAGATACGCAGTATTTT. This codes for CASSQDLASGGPTDTQYF.

This sequence joins TRBV7-9 and TRBJ1-1; the D gene is possibly TRBD1 (5 bases). V shed 4 bases and J shed 1 base, with 10 bases lying between them. CDR3 length: 14 amino acids. Per the germline V gene, CDR1 is SEHNR and CDR2 is FQNEAQ (reference sequence). The CDR3 DNA is TGTGCCAGCAGCTCCAGGGAGGCGAACACTGAAGCTTTCTTT. This translates into CASSSREANTEAFF.

This chain links TRBV19 with TRBJ2-2, with TRBD1 identical over 8 bases. Losses at the gene ends were 10 bases for V and 6 bases for J; bases not matched to a gene: 13. This CDR3 spans 15 amino acids. The germline V gene has CDR1 LNHDA and CDR2 SQIVND (reference sequence). CDR3 in DNA: TGTGCCATCTCGAACCAGCAGGGGGCGTCCGGGGAGCTGTTTTTT. This sequence encodes CAISNQQGASGELFF.

V and J are TRBV4-2 and TRBJ1-2, with a possible D match to TRBD1 (6 bases). V lost 0 bases, J lost 8 bases, and 13 bases lay in between. The CDR3 consists of 14 residues. The germline gives CDR1 LGHNA, CDR2 YNFKEQ. CDR3 sequence: CASSQEVGGGGYTF. The CDR3 nucleotides are TGTGCCAGCAGCCAAGAAGTGGGAGGGGGAGGCTACACCTTC.

The V gene is TRBV11-3, the J gene TRBJ2-6; TRBD1 agrees at 11 bases. Germline V lookup: CDR1 SGHNT, CDR2 YENEEA. V was clipped by 3 bases and J by 2 bases; unmatched bases: 3. The CDR3 extends over 17 amino acids. The CDR3 sequence: CASSFRDRGAGANVLTF. The CDR3 coding sequence is TGTGCCAGCAGCTTCCGGGACAGGGGGGCTGGGGCCAACGTCCTGACTTTC. Supplemented by reference TRBV11-3 and TRBJ2-6, the full variable domain reads EAGVVQSPRYKIIEKKQPVAFWCNPISGHNTLYWYLQNLGQGPELLIRYENEEAVDDSQLPKDRFSAERLKGVDSTLKIQPAELGDSAVYLCASSFRDRGAGANVLTFGAGSRLTVL.

The gene calls are TRBV15 and TRBJ1-2; D remains unclear. The germline V gene has CDR1 LNHNV and CDR2 YYDKDF (reference sequence). Between the trimmed V and J ends, which lost 0 bases and 3 bases, there was a span of 8 bases. The CDR3 runs 14 residues. CDR3 DNA sequence: TGTGCCACCAGCAGAGATCGCACTTACTATGGCTACACCTTC. Its protein product is CATSRDRTYYGYTF.

The V and J genes are TRBV2 and TRBJ2-5; weak D call: TRBD1 (5 bases). The J call may be in error: the DNA end matches TRBJ2-7 better. Germline V gives CDR1 SNHLY, CDR2 FYNNEI. CDR3 length: 14 residues. As DNA, the CDR3 is TGTGCCAGCAGCCTGACAGAGAGCTCCTACGAGCAGTACTTC. Encoded protein: CASSLTESSYEQYF.

This sequence joins TRBV6-4 and TRBJ2-5; 11 bases align to TRBD2. Trimming took 2 bases from V and 5 from J; bases not matched to a gene: 16. The CDR3 runs 19 residues. CDR1 and CDR2 from the germline V gene are MRHNA and SNTAGT. The CDR3 loop reads CASSDPIPVELAGVETQYF. The CDR3 nucleotides are TGTGCCAGCAGTGACCCGATCCCGGTCGAACTAGCGGGGGTGGAGACCCAGTACTTC.

This chain links TRBV5-5 with TRBJ1-1; 7 bases fit TRBD1. The CDR3 extends over 15 amino acids. Germline lookup yields CDR1 SGHKS and CDR2 YYEKEE (reference sequence). V shed 4 bases, J shed 5 bases, and the junction held 11 bases outside the gene matches. The CDR3 loop reads CASSPIGQARTEAFF. The CDR3 DNA sequence: TGTGCCAGCAGCCCAATCGGACAGGCTAGGACTGAAGCTTTCTTT.

The chain recombines TRBV7-9 with TRBJ2-5; 7 positions match TRBD1. The J call is in doubt because the DNA end fits TRBJ2-7 better. Germline V gene data show CDR1 as SEHNR and CDR2 as FQNEAQ (reference sequence). The CDR3 has 14 residues. The DNA for the CDR3 is TGTGCCAGCAGCTCTATTCCAGGGGGCTACGAGCAGTACTTC. Its protein product is CASSSIPGGYEQYF.

The chain employs TRBV5-6 and TRBJ1-6; D gene unclear. The length of the CDR3 is 14 residues. V was shortened by 0 bases and J by 4 bases, with 5 bases between the two germline ends. In germline, CDR1 is SGHDT, CDR2 YYEEEE. In DNA, the CDR3 is TGTGCCAGCAGCTTGGCACAGTATAATTCACCCCTCCACTTT. The encoded protein is CASSLAQYNSPLHF.